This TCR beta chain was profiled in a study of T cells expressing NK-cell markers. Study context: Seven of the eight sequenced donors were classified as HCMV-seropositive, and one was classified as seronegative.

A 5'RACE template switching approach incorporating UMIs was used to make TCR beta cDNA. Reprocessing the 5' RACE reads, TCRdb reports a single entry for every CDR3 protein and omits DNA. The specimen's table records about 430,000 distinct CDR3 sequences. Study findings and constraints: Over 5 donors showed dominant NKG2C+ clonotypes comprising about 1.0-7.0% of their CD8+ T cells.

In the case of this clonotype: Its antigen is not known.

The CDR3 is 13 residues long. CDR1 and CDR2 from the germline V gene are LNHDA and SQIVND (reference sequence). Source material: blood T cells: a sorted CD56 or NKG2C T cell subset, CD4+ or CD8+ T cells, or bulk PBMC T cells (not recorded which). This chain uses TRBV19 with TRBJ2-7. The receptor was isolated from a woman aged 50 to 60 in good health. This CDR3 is CASSIGGRYEQYF.